The entry below gives a single T cell receptor beta chain sequence along with its context. Germline values: CDR1 SGHRS, CDR2 YFSETQ. The CDR3 runs to 16 residues. The V and J ends lost 4 bases and 5 bases respectively, with 22 bases between them. This record belongs to a study of chemoradiotherapy in HPV16-positive cancers. Assay: immunoSEQ multiplex PCR; the TCRdb copy retains only in-frame clones and omits some. Here the sample spans under 6,500 clones, more than 65% being singletons. The sample here was tumor tissue, taken from a patient who underwent chemoradiotherapy. This sequence originates from a human donor with HPV-associated anogenital cancer. The chain employs TRBV5-1 and TRBJ2-7; weak D call: TRBD2 (6 bases). The CDR3 nucleotides read TGCGCCAGCAGCGTGGGTCGGTATACTAGCCCCCACGAGCAGTACTTC. The encoded protein is CASSVGRYTSPHEQYF.